This paragraph covers one T cell receptor (beta chain) sequence. Its target is not known. This sample was taken from a study of cytomegalovirus exposure and HLA in healthy donors. The CDR3 runs to 16 residues. Losses at the gene ends were 3 bases for V and 4 bases for J; bases not matched to a gene: 2. Germline-derived CDR1 and CDR2 are SGHRS and YFSETQ. The primer mix had 60 Vbeta and 13 Jbeta primers. Using immunoSEQ multiplex PCR, the repertoire was profiled, and TCRdb retains in-frame clones only, with some absent. The repertoire consists of more than 85,000 clones, with roughly 80% occurring once and the leading ten covering 5% to 8%. General observations from the study: Later on, a genetic analysis was performed. It linked a missense variant in DCLRE1C with V- and J-gene trimming of TCR beta. The study found most TCR sequences rare, yet found some public TCRs in many donors.

This sequence originates from a man between 25 and 39 years old in good health and CMV-seropositive. Sequenced input: PBMCs. J is TRBJ2-2 and V is TRBV5-1, with 14 nucleotides matching TRBD2. The DNA of the CDR3 is TGCGCCAGCAGCTCGGGACTAGCGGGGGTCACCGGGGAGCTGTTTTTT. This gives the protein CASSSGLAGVTGELFF.